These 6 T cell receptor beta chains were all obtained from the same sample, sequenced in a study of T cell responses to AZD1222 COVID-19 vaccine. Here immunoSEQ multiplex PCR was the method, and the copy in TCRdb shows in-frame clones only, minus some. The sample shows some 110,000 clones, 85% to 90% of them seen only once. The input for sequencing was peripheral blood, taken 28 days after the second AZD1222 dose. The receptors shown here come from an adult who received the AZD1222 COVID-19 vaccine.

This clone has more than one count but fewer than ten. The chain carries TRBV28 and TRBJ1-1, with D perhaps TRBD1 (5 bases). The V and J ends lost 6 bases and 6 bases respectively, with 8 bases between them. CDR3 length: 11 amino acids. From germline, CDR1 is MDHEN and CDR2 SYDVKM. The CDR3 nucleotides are TGTGCCAGCAGAATAGGGGCTGAAGCTTTCTTT. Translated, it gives CASRIGAEAFF.

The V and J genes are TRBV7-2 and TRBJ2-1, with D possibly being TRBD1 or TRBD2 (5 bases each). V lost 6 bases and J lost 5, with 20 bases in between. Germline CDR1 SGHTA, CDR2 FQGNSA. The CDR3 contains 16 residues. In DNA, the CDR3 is TGTGCCAGCAGTGTAGCCATGGGGGTCGGACACAATGAGCAGTTCTTC. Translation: CASSVAMGVGHNEQFF.

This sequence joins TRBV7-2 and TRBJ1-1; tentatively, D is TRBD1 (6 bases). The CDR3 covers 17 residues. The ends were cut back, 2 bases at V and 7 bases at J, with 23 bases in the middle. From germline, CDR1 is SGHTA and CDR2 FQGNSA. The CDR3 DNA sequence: TGTGCCAGCAGCTTAAAATGGGATTACTGGACAGACTATGAAGCTTTCTTT. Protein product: CASSLKWDYWTDYEAFF.

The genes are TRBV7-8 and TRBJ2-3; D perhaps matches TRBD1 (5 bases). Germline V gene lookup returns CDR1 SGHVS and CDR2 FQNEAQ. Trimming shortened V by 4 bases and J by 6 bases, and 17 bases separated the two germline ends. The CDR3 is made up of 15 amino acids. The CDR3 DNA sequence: TGTGCCAGCAGCTCAGTAGGAAAGGGGTACGATACGCAGTATTTT. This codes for CASSSVGKGYDTQYF.

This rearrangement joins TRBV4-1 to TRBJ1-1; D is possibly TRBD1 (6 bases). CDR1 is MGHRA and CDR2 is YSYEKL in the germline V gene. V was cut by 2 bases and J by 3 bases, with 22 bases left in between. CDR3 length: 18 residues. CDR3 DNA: TGCGCCAGCAGCCAATACACCCCTACCGGGACATTGGACACTGAAGCTTTCTTT. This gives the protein CASSQYTPTGTLDTEAFF.

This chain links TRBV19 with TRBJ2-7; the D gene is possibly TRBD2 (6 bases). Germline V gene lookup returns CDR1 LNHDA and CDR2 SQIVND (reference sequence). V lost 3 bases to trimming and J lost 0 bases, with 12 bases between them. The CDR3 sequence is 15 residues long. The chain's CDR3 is CASSMVGGTSYEQYF. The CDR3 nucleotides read TGTGCCAGTAGTATGGTGGGGGGAACCTCCTACGAGCAGTACTTC.